What follows are 20 T cell receptor beta chains derived from one specimen sequenced in a study of Ad26.COV2.S vaccination and SARS-CoV-2 variants. Using immunoSEQ multiplex PCR, the repertoire was profiled, and TCRdb retains in-frame clones only, with some absent. The sample consists of some 340,000 clones, roughly 86% of them appearing once. Treatment noted: roughly 18 received Ad26.COV2.S at low or high dose, single or two shots; roughly five received placebo; per-sample allocation not given. On day 63 after the first injection, vaccine and placebo recipients gave samples. The sequences come from peripheral blood, collected in a trial of Ad26.COV2.S vaccine versus placebo. These receptor sequences come from a person aged 18-60 years who received the Ad26.COV2.S COVID-19 vaccine or a placebo.

The gene calls are TRBV6-6 and TRBJ1-1, with D maybe TRBD1 (6 bases). The CDR3 consists of 14 residues. Germline values: CDR1 MNHNY, CDR2 SVGAGI (reference sequence). The V end was cut by 6 bases, the J end by 0 bases, with 11 bases between. Written as DNA, the CDR3 is TGTGCCAGCAGGCTCGGGGGCCTGAACACTGAAGCTTTCTTT. This codes for CASRLGGLNTEAFF.

This chain uses TRBV7-2 with TRBJ1-1, with D perhaps matching TRBD1 (6 bases). CDR1 and CDR2 from the germline V gene are SGHTA and FQGNSA. The CDR3 runs 14 residues. Between the trimmed V and J ends, which lost 5 bases and 6 bases, there was a span of 16 bases. DNA of the CDR3: TGTGCCAGCAGCCCCTACGCGGGGACATCTGAAGCTTTCTTT. Translating it yields CASSPYAGTSEAFF.

This chain joins TRBV2 and TRBJ2-2, with TRBD2 identical over 8 bases. Per germline, CDR1 SNHLY and CDR2 FYNNEI. The CDR3 spans 15 residues. J was trimmed by 4 bases and V by 4 bases; bases with no gene match: 5. The CDR3 sequence: CASSVQRGSTGELFF. CDR3 sequence (DNA): TGTGCCAGCAGTGTCCAGCGGGGGAGCACCGGGGAGCTGTTTTTT.

The chain is built from TRBV30 and TRBJ2-7, with D possibly matching TRBD2 (6 bases). The germline V and J ends were trimmed by 3 bases and 6 bases, with 21 bases remaining between them. Germline V gives CDR1 GTSNPN, CDR2 SVGIG (reference sequence). CDR3 length: 15 residues. In DNA form, the CDR3 reads TGTGCCTGGAGGTGGGGGAGTTCAACCGGGGGCGAGCAGTACTTC. Translating it yields CAWRWGSSTGGEQYF.

This chain uses TRBV5-6 with TRBJ2-5; TRBD1 matches at 11 bases. The germline V gene has CDR1 SGHDT and CDR2 YYEEEE. CDR3 size: 16 residues. V shed 4 bases, J shed 2 bases, and the junction held 7 bases outside the gene matches. CDR3 in amino acids: CASSTRDRGTQETQYF. In DNA form, the CDR3 reads TGTGCCAGCAGCACACGGGACAGGGGGACTCAAGAGACCCAGTACTTC.

V usage is TRBV4-3 and J usage is TRBJ2-7; TRBD1 might be the D (5 bases). Germline CDR1 is LGHNA and CDR2 is YSLEER. Trimming shortened V by 0 bases and J by 3 bases, and 12 bases separated the two germline ends. This CDR3 region has 15 residues. This chain's CDR3 is CASSQDEDTYYEQYF. The CDR3 nucleotides read TGCGCCAGCAGCCAAGATGAGGACACCTACTACGAGCAGTACTTC.

The gene calls are TRBV4-1 and TRBJ2-4; 12 positions match TRBD2. The CDR3 consists of 20 residues. Trimming at V came to 0 bases and at J to 0 bases, leaving 9 bases not matched to a gene. Germline CDR1 and CDR2: MGHRA and YSYEKL. CDR3 amino acids: CASSQEVASGGGVAKNIQYF. The CDR3 DNA sequence: TGCGCCAGCAGCCAAGAGGTCGCTAGCGGGGGGGGAGTAGCCAAAAACATTCAGTACTTC.

The rearrangement joins TRBV30 to TRBJ2-5, with 8 positions matching TRBD1. The CDR3 contains 13 residues. V was pared by 3 bases and J by 3 bases, with 3 bases of the junction left unmatched. From germline, CDR1 is GTSNPN and CDR2 SVGIG (reference sequence). CDR3 coding DNA: TGTGCCTGGAGAACGGACAGGGAAGAGACCCAGTACTTC. This encodes CAWRTDREETQYF.

This clone was observed once. The V gene is TRBV7-3, the J gene TRBJ2-3, with 8 bases identical to TRBD2. V shed 4 bases and J 4 bases; nucleotides not matched to a gene: 7. Germline CDR1 SGHTA, CDR2 FQGTGA. The CDR3 is 15 residues long. The CDR3 here is CASSSFAGGPDTQYF. The CDR3 DNA reads as TGTGCCAGCAGCTCCTTTGCGGGGGGACCAGATACGCAGTATTTT.

In its sample, this clone was seen a few times. This CDR3 is also generated by other DNA sequences in the sample. The genes are TRBV5-1 and TRBJ2-2; tentative D call: TRBD1 (7 bases). The CDR3 is made up of 15 amino acids. V lost 0 bases and J 4 bases, leaving 10 bases between the germline ends. CDR1 and CDR2 (germline): SGHRS, YFSETQ. The CDR3 loop is CASSLGQGGTGELFF. The DNA for the CDR3 is TGCGCCAGCAGCTTGGGACAGGGAGGCACCGGGGAGCTGTTTTTT. Combining the CDR3 with reference TRBV5-1 and TRBJ2-2 gives the whole variable domain KAGVTQTPRYLIKTRGQQVTLSCSPISGHRSVSWYQQTPGQGLQFLFEYFSETQRNKGNFPGRFSGRQFSNSRSEMNVSTLELGDSALYLCASSLGQGGTGELFFGEGSRLTVL.

This chain joins TRBV6-6 and TRBJ1-5; D perhaps matches TRBD1 (5 bases). Trimming removed 7 bases from V and 2 bases from J, with 12 bases in between. Germline V gives CDR1 MNHNY, CDR2 SVGAGI (reference sequence). This CDR3 has 14 amino acids. Written as DNA, the CDR3 is TGTGCCAGCACCGGGGGGTTTGGCAATCAGCCCCAGCATTTT. Translating it yields CASTGGFGNQPQHF.

V usage is TRBV5-1 and J usage is TRBJ1-1; D remains ambiguous. V was cut by 0 bases and J by 5 bases, with 8 bases left in between. The CDR3 has 13 residues. The V gene's germline CDR1 is SGHRS and CDR2 YFSETQ. CDR3 DNA: TGCGCCAGCAGCTTGGACTGGAAGACTGAAGCTTTCTTT. Amino acids: CASSLDWKTEAFF.

The chain uses TRBV19 and TRBJ1-2; D unresolved. CDR3 size: 14 residues. In germline, CDR1 is LNHDA, CDR2 SQIVND (reference sequence). V dropped 1 base and J dropped 11 bases, with 17 bases sitting between them. The CDR3 sequence: CASSIAVARSGYTF. DNA of the CDR3: TGTGCCAGTAGTATAGCAGTGGCGAGAAGTGGATACACCTTC.

The genes are TRBV30 and TRBJ1-5; D uncertain. With 2 bases removed from V and 3 bases from J, the gap between germline ends came to 14 bases. The CDR3 totals 15 residues. Germline V gene sequence: CDR1 GTSNPN, CDR2 SVGIG (reference sequence). CDR3 DNA sequence: TGTGCCTGGAGTTCGGGCGACGGGTACAATCAGCCCCAGCATTTT. Protein product: CAWSSGDGYNQPQHF.

This clone is a singleton in its sample. The CDR3 here is CSAPGQGSGEQFF. In DNA form, the CDR3 reads TGCAGCGCCCCGGGACAGGGGTCGGGTGAGCAGTTCTTC. V usage is TRBV29-1 and J usage is TRBJ2-1, with 10 bases aligning to TRBD1. The V segment lost 7 bases and the J segment 9 bases; nucleotides outside the gene matches: 9. CDR3 length equals 13 residues. Germline CDR1 is SQVTM and CDR2 is ANQGSEA.

The chain couples TRBV10-1 to TRBJ2-6, with TRBD1 identical over 10 bases. CDR3 length equals 19 residues. Germline V gives CDR1 WNHNN, CDR2 SYGVQD (reference sequence). V shed 2 bases, J shed 8 bases, and the junction held 15 bases outside the gene matches. The CDR3 DNA follows: TGCGCCAGCAGTGAGATTTCACCGGGACAGGGGAGGATGACCAACGTCCTGACTTTC. Translating gives CASSEISPGQGRMTNVLTF.

The rearrangement uses TRBV2 and TRBJ2-3; perhaps D is TRBD1 or TRBD2 (6 bases each). CDR1 and CDR2 (germline): SNHLY, FYNNEI. The V end lost 7 bases, the J end lost 6 bases, and 17 bases lay between the germline ends. The CDR3 runs to 14 residues. Written as DNA, the CDR3 is TGTGCCAGCACCATCTCCGGGGGCTGGGATACGCAGTATTTT. Amino acid sequence: CASTISGGWDTQYF.

The V gene is TRBV25-1, the J gene TRBJ1-1; 7 bases align to TRBD1. The CDR3 is 16 amino acids. Unmatched junction bases numbered 9, after V lost 5 bases and J lost 0 bases. Germline CDR1 and CDR2: MGHDK and SYGVNS. The CDR3 nucleotides read TGTGCCAGCAGTCCACGGACAGGAACCATGAACACTGAAGCTTTCTTT. Translated, it gives CASSPRTGTMNTEAFF.

This clone was seen once. The chain couples TRBV29-1 to TRBJ1-2, with D uncertain. Trimming took off 4 bases at V and 1 base at J, with 13 bases between the two ends. The CDR3 length is 14 residues. Germline assignment: CDR1 SQVTM and CDR2 ANQGSEA. DNA for the CDR3: TGCAGCGTTGCCGAGCCGGGGTATAACTATGGCTACACCTTC. It codes for CSVAEPGYNYGYTF.

The gene calls are TRBV30 and TRBJ1-2; D perhaps matches TRBD1 (5 bases). Germline V gene data show CDR1 as GTSNPN and CDR2 as SVGIG (reference sequence). The CDR3 length is 13 residues. The CDR3 DNA reads as TGTGCGGGGGAGGAACAGGCAAACTATGGCTACACCTTC. Its protein product is CAGEEQANYGYTF. Full variable domain (rest looked up from reference TRBV30 and TRBJ1-2): SQTIHQWPATLVQPVGSPLSLECTVEGTSNPNLYWYRQAAGRGLQLLFYSVGIGQISSEVPQNLSASRPQDRQFILSSKKLLLSDSGFYLCAGEEQANYGYTFGSGTRLTVV.